Listed here are 7 T cell receptor beta chains from one sample, sequenced in a study of shared clonotypes between healthy human individuals. Terminally differentiated effector memory CD45RA+ cells were excluded by CCR7 positive selection of CD45RO-negative cells. This table comes from immunoSEQ multiplex PCR, and its TCRdb copy is limited to in-frame clones, with some not included. The table has fewer than 800,000 clones, approximately 90% seen once. Material for sequencing was naive CD8+ T cells sorted from blood. Receptors originate from a man in his thirties or forties in good health.

V gene TRBV28 combines with J gene TRBJ2-1; D is unresolved. Trimming removed 2 bases at V and 6 bases at J, with 5 bases between. Germline V gene data show CDR1 as MDHEN and CDR2 as SYDVKM. The CDR3 runs to 12 residues. CDR3 coding DNA: TGTGCCAGCAGTTTAGGGCCCAATGAGCAGTTCTTC. Its protein product is CASSLGPNEQFF.

The chain recombines TRBV11-3 with TRBJ2-1; perhaps TRBD2 as D (6 bases). CDR1 SGHNT and CDR2 YENEEA come from the germline V gene. This CDR3 has 16 residues. The V gene lost 5 bases and the J gene lost 3 bases, with 17 bases spanning the gap. In nucleotides, the CDR3 is TGTGCCAGCAGCCCCAGTGTTTCGGGAGACTACAATGAGCAGTTCTTC. Residues: CASSPSVSGDYNEQFF.

The chain carries TRBV4-1 and TRBJ2-2; D perhaps matches TRBD1 (5 bases). CDR1 is MGHRA and CDR2 is YSYEKL in the germline V gene. There are 14 residues in the CDR3. Trimming left V 1 base short and J 5 bases short, with 8 bases between. DNA of the CDR3: TGCGCCAGCAGCCAAGCACCAGGGACCGGGGAGCTGTTTTTT. This gives the protein CASSQAPGTGELFF.

This clone appeared once. This chain connects TRBV27 to TRBJ2-7, with unresolved D. With 3 bases removed from V and 3 bases from J, the gap between germline ends came to 9 bases. Germline V CDR1 and CDR2: MNHEY, SMNVEV (reference sequence). The CDR3 contains 13 residues. Here the CDR3 DNA reads TGTGCCAGCAGTTTTTCTACCTACTACGAGCAGTACTTC. It codes for CASSFSTYYEQYF.

This rearrangement joins TRBV13 to TRBJ2-1; D might be TRBD2 (5 bases). CDR3 length: 15 residues. V dropped 6 bases and J dropped 6 bases, with 18 bases sitting between them. CDR1 is PRHDT and CDR2 is FYEKMQ in the germline V gene (reference sequence). The CDR3 loop reads CASSTLASFGNEQFF. The CDR3 region has the DNA TGTGCCAGCAGTACCCTAGCATCATTCGGCAATGAGCAGTTCTTC.

In its sample, this clone was seen a few times. The rearrangement links TRBV6-6 to TRBJ1-1; D is unresolved. From germline, CDR1 is MNHNY and CDR2 SVGAGI (reference sequence). V was cut by 6 bases and J by 4 bases, with 9 bases left in between. The CDR3 consists of 12 residues. CDR3 protein: CASRLGGTEAFF. Written as DNA, the CDR3 is TGTGCCAGCAGGCTCGGAGGCACTGAAGCTTTCTTT.

V is TRBV9 and J is TRBJ2-3; 8 bases are shared with TRBD2. The CDR3 sequence is 18 residues long. J gave up 2 bases and V 5 bases, and 16 bases lay outside the gene matches. Germline V gene data show CDR1 as SGDLS and CDR2 as YYNGEE. The DNA for the CDR3 is TGTGCCAGCAGTCCGAGGCTTCTAGCGGGCACCGTCACAGATACGCAGTATTTT. This translates into CASSPRLLAGTVTDTQYF. Supplemented by reference TRBV9 and TRBJ2-3, the full variable domain reads DSGVTQTPKHLITATGQRVTLRCSPRSGDLSVYWYQQSLDQGLQFLIQYYNGEERAKGNILERFSAQQFPDLHSELNLSSLELGDSALYFCASSPRLLAGTVTDTQYFGPGTRLTVL.